The 9 T cell receptor beta chains reported below all come from one sample, sequenced in a study of T cells in women clearing cervical HPV infection. Profiling relied on immunoSEQ multiplex PCR, and the TCRdb table lists in-frame clones only, not all of them. This listing includes fewer than 25,000 clones. Material: blood buffy coat. These receptors were collected from a woman aged 18-69 years with a cervical HPV16 infection that either progressed to CIN3+ or cleared (not recorded which).

A word on this clone: The CDR3 goes on 3 residues after the read ends, and that part is filled in from the germline J gene. The V gene is TRBV29-1, the J gene TRBJ2-3; no definite D call. The CDR3 runs to 11 residues. Germline values: CDR1 SQVTM, CDR2 ANQGSEA. Deletions cut 6 bases from V and 7 bases from J, with 11 bases between. The covered CDR3 bases are TGCAGCGTCGGAACTACGTATACG. It translates to CSVGTTYT. The entire CDR3 sequence reads CSVGTTYTQYF.

On this clone itself: Read data end 3 residues before the CDR3 end; the end is taken from the germline J gene. The V gene is TRBV7-2, the J gene TRBJ2-3; 12 nucleotides line up with TRBD1. Germline V gene lookup returns CDR1 SGHTA and CDR2 FQGNSA. The CDR3 has 15 amino acids. The CDR3 DNA, read in part, is TGTGCCAGCAGCTTGGGGACAGGGGGCGGTCAGCCG. It encodes CASSLGTGGGQP. The CDR3 in its entirety is CASSLGTGGGQPQYF.

The CDR3 sequence: CASSQQSYTDTQYF. Incomplete CDR3 DNA: TGTGCCAGCAGTCAACAGTCGTACACAGATACG. This chain uses TRBV6-4 with TRBJ2-3; no definite D call. The CDR3 end falls 3 residues outside the read, so it is completed with the germline J gene. The V gene's germline CDR1 is MRHNA and CDR2 SNTAGT. V lost 5 bases to trimming and J lost 2 bases, with 11 bases between them. The CDR3 loop spans 14 amino acids.

Partial CDR3 DNA: TGTGCCAGCAGCTCGGACAGGACACGTTATGGC. Its translation: CASSSDRTRYG. In full, the CDR3 reads CASSSDRTRYGYTF. This chain connects TRBV7-9 to TRBJ1-2, with 7 bases lining up with TRBD1. The missing CDR3 end, 3 residues past where the read stops, is filled in from the germline J gene. Germline V gives CDR1 SEHNR, CDR2 FQNEAQ (reference sequence). The CDR3 is 14 residues long. V shed 4 bases and J 5 bases; nucleotides not matched to a gene: 7.

A note on this clone: The CDR3 end falls 3 residues outside the read, so it is completed with the germline J gene. This chain connects TRBV19 to TRBJ2-1; maybe TRBD2 (5 bases). This CDR3 comprises 16 residues. Germline V gene sequence: CDR1 LNHDA, CDR2 SQIVND (reference sequence). V was shortened by 3 bases and J by 2 bases, with 14 bases between the two germline ends. The CDR3 sequence: CASSIHPGSTYNEQFF. The sequenced part of the CDR3 DNA is TGTGCCAGTAGTATTCATCCGGGGTCCACCTACAATGAG. Variable domain in full (rest from reference TRBV19 and TRBJ2-1): DGGITQSPKYLFRKEGQNVTLSCEQNLNHDAMYWYRQDPGQGLRLIYYSQIVNDFQKGDIAEGYSVSREKKESFPLTVTSAQKNPTAFYLCASSIHPGSTYNEQFFGPGTRLTVL.

As for this clone: The read falls 3 residues short of the CDR3 end, and the missing part is taken from the germline J gene. The rearrangement uses TRBV5-1 and TRBJ2-1, with TRBD2 matching 9 bases. V lost 4 bases, J lost 4 bases, and 3 bases stayed unmatched. CDR3 length equals 14 residues. Per the germline V gene, CDR1 is SGHRS and CDR2 is YFSETQ. The CDR3 region is CASSGSGGYNEQFF. Partial CDR3 DNA: TGCGCCAGCAGCGGTAGCGGGGGTTACAATGAG.

Regarding this clone: Read data end 3 residues before the CDR3 end; the end is taken from the germline J gene. V is TRBV12-3 or TRBV12-4 and J is TRBJ1-4, with TRBD1 matching over 7 bases. V lost 2 bases, J lost 8 bases, and 11 bases stayed unmatched. This CDR3 spans 16 amino acids. The CDR3 region is CASSLRGDREWEKLFF. CDR3 bases read: TGTGCCAGCAGTTTAAGGGGGGACAGAGAATGGGAAAAA.

With regard to this clone: Read sequence stops 3 residues before the CDR3 end, and the germline J gene provides the missing end. J is TRBJ2-3 and V is TRBV11-3; no clear D. V gave up 3 bases and J gave up 3 bases, with 7 bases separating them. The CDR3 spans 13 residues. The V gene's germline CDR1 is SGHNT and CDR2 YENEEA. CDR3 in amino acids: CASSFLATDTQYF. The DNA read from the CDR3 is TGTGCCAGCAGCTTCCTGGCTACAGATACG.

Worth noting for this clone: The read ends 3 residues before the CDR3 terminus; that terminus is restored from the germline J gene. This chain uses TRBV4-2 with TRBJ2-5; D gene unclear. With 1 base removed from V and 1 base from J, the gap between germline ends came to 10 bases. There are 15 residues in the CDR3. Germline CDR1 and CDR2: LGHNA and YNFKEQ. The CDR3 region is CASSQGPASQETQYF. Incomplete CDR3 DNA: TGTGCCAGCAGCCAAGGTCCAGCGTCCCAAGAGACC.